This T cell receptor beta chain is drawn from a study of CD8 T cells in Susac syndrome. Looked up from germline, CDR1 is SGDLS and CDR2 is YYNGEE. The V segment lost 0 bases and the J segment 2 bases; nucleotides outside the gene matches: 1. This CDR3 has 15 amino acids. CD8+ and CD4+ T cells circulating in blood were sequenced for TCR beta. Healthy donors acted as controls, with matching for age and sex. Negative isolation yielded CD8+ and CD4+ T cells; FACS enriched TEMRA cells. This clonotype was counted a single time. Random hexamers primed reverse transcription of 0.5 to 1 ug RNA. A multiplex approach, immunoSEQ multiplex PCR, amplified TCR beta CDR3 across 54 Vbeta and 13 Jbeta. TCRdb fed the immunoSEQ multiplex PCR reads into MiXCR, producing one record per CDR3 protein. The data hold around 190,000 distinct CDR3 sequences, with over 85% observed a single time.

Sequencing was done on a sample of CD4+ T cells from PBMCs. This TCR came from a human donor in good health. The chain combines TRBV9 with TRBJ2-1; TRBD2 matches at 8 bases. The CDR3 region is CASSVGTSPYNEQFF. CDR3 DNA: TGTGCCAGCAGCGTAGGGACTAGCCCCTACAATGAGCAGTTCTTC.